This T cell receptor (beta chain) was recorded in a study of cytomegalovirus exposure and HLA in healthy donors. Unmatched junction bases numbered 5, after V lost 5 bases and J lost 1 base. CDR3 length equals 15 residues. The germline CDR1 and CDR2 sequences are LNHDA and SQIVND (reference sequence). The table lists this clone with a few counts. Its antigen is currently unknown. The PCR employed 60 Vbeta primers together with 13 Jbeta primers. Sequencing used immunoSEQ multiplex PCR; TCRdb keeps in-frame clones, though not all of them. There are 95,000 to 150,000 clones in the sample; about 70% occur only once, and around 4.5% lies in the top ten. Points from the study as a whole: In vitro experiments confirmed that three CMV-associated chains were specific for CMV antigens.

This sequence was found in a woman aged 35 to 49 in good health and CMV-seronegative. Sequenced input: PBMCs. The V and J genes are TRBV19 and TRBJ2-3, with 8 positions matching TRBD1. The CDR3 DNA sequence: TGTGCCAGTAGTTCAACAGGGGGAGGCACAGATACGCAGTATTTT. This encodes CASSSTGGGTDTQYF.